This entry lists 24 T cell receptor beta chains sequenced from one sample in a study of OX40 agonist ivuxolimab in advanced cancers. The protocol was immunoSEQ multiplex PCR, while the TCRdb copy is restricted to in-frame clones and leaves out a portion. The table lists about 45,000 clones, approximately 80% of them singletons, with around 5.1% in the top ten. The input for sequencing was CD4+ or CD8+ T cells sorted from blood, taken in a trial of the OX40 agonist ivuxolimab. The receptors originated from an adult with an advanced solid tumor such as melanoma, head and neck, liver or kidney cancer.

This clone was seen a handful of times. The chain couples TRBV2 to TRBJ1-5, with D perhaps TRBD1 (5 bases). The CDR3 runs to 12 residues. Trimming stripped 0 bases from V and 13 bases from J, with 10 bases between. From germline, CDR1 is SNHLY and CDR2 FYNNEI. CDR3 residues: CASSEARRGQHF. CDR3 DNA: TGTGCCAGCAGTGAAGCTCGGCGGGGGCAGCATTTT.

This chain connects TRBV7-9 to TRBJ2-7, with a tentative D call TRBD1 (6 bases). V dropped 4 bases and J dropped 0 bases, with 10 bases sitting between them. The germline gives CDR1 SEHNR, CDR2 FQNEAQ (reference sequence). This CDR3 region has 14 residues. Here the CDR3 DNA reads TGTGCCAGCAGCTCACAGGGCCTCTCCTACGAGCAGTACTTC. Protein sequence: CASSSQGLSYEQYF.

The J gene is TRBJ2-1, the V gene TRBV19; 12 positions agree with TRBD1. CDR1 is LNHDA and CDR2 is SQIVND in the germline V gene (reference sequence). V lost 5 bases, J lost 7 bases, and 9 bases stayed unmatched. This CDR3 is 16 amino acids long. Written as DNA, the CDR3 is TGTGCCAGTAGTGAGCCGGGACAGGGGGCTAGGAATGAGCAGTTCTTC. This gives the protein CASSEPGQGARNEQFF.

V and J are TRBV11-3 and TRBJ1-1; D uncertain. The CDR3 consists of 17 residues. Germline V lookup: CDR1 SGHNT, CDR2 YENEEA. V shed 5 bases and J shed 4 bases, with 23 bases lying between them. The CDR3, as DNA: TGTGCCAGCAGCCGAACCCTCACCTATGGGGTGGTCACTGAAGCTTTCTTT. It is translated as CASSRTLTYGVVTEAFF.

This clone was seen only once. The chain joins TRBV11-2 to TRBJ2-7, with D perhaps matching TRBD1 or TRBD2 (5 bases each). The length of the CDR3 is 13 residues. Germline assignment: CDR1 SGHAT and CDR2 FQNNGV. The germline V and J ends were trimmed by 6 bases and 6 bases, with 15 bases remaining between them. The CDR3 nucleotides are TGTGCCAGCAGATCTCCAATTGGGGGCGAGCAGTACTTC. Protein product: CASRSPIGGEQYF.

The gene calls are TRBV30 and TRBJ2-5; maybe TRBD2 (5 bases). Trimming took off 3 bases at V and 9 bases at J, with 11 bases between the two ends. CDR1 and CDR2 (germline): GTSNPN, SVGIG (reference sequence). CDR3 length equals 11 residues. Here the CDR3 DNA reads TGTGCCTGGAGGAGGAGCGGAGCCCAGTACTTC. Its translation: CAWRRSGAQYF.

V is TRBV7-2 and J is TRBJ2-1, with D perhaps TRBD2 (5 bases). CDR3 length equals 15 residues. Germline V lookup: CDR1 SGHTA, CDR2 FQGNSA. V was clipped by 3 bases and J by 0 bases, with 9 bases between them. The CDR3 sequence is CASSFSRGSYNEQFF. The CDR3, as DNA: TGTGCCAGCAGCTTTAGCCGGGGCTCCTACAATGAGCAGTTCTTC.

This clone was counted only a few times. The J gene is TRBJ1-6, the V gene TRBV27; 7 bases agree with TRBD1. The trim removed 0 bases at V and 2 bases at J, leaving 1 base unmatched. Germline CDR1 MNHEY, CDR2 SMNVEV (reference sequence). The CDR3 is made up of 16 amino acids. The CDR3 reads CASSLSGTAYNSPLHF. Written as DNA, the CDR3 is TGTGCCAGCAGTTTATCCGGGACAGCCTATAATTCACCCCTCCACTTT.

This clone appeared a single time. V gene TRBV18 combines with J gene TRBJ2-5; D unresolved. Germline CDR1 reads KGHSH; CDR2 reads LQKENI. This CDR3 has 12 amino acids. V was cut by 3 bases and J by 4 bases, with 6 bases left in between. In DNA form, the CDR3 reads TGTGCCAGCTCACCTAACGGAGAGACCCAGTACTTC. Its protein is CASSPNGETQYF. The complete variable domain, with remaining parts taken from reference TRBV18 and TRBJ2-5, reads NAGVMQNPRHLVRRRGQEARLRCSPMKGHSHVYWYRQLPEEGLKFMVYLQKENIIDESGMPKERFSAEFPKEGPSILRIQQVVRGDSAAYFCASSPNGETQYFGPGTRLLVL.

The rearrangement joins TRBV27 to TRBJ1-6; D is unresolved. Germline V gene lookup returns CDR1 MNHEY and CDR2 SMNVEV (reference sequence). The V gene lost 2 bases and the J gene lost 0 bases, with 5 bases spanning the gap. The CDR3 totals 15 residues. CDR3 bases: TGTGCCAGCAGTTTAGCGAGCTCCTATAATTCACCCCTCCACTTT. Protein sequence: CASSLASSYNSPLHF.

This clone is a singleton in its sample. The chain recombines TRBV15 with TRBJ2-5; TRBD1 is a possible D gene (5 bases). The CDR3 extends over 12 amino acids. The V gene lost 6 bases and the J gene lost 5 bases, with 10 bases spanning the gap. Germline V gene data show CDR1 as LNHNV and CDR2 as YYDKDF (reference sequence). CDR3 DNA: TGTGCCACCAGGGCAGGGTCCGAGACCCAGTACTTC. Translating it yields CATRAGSETQYF.

The rearrangement links TRBV25-1 to TRBJ2-7; a weak D match, TRBD2 (6 bases). Looked up from germline, CDR1 is MGHDK and CDR2 is SYGVNS. V gave up 2 bases and J gave up 2 bases, with 10 bases separating them. The CDR3 totals 14 residues. The CDR3 loop is CASSELGGTYEQYF. The CDR3 nucleotides are TGTGCCAGCAGTGAACTGGGAGGTACCTACGAGCAGTACTTC.

The rearrangement links TRBV28 to TRBJ2-1; 11 bases fit TRBD2. Germline V gene sequence: CDR1 MDHEN, CDR2 SYDVKM. The CDR3 is 21 residues long. Unmatched junction bases numbered 23, after V lost 5 bases and J lost 5 bases. CDR3 nucleotides: TGTGCCAGCAGTCGAATCGGTTTTTTGGTACTAGCGGGAGTCGGGGACAATGAGCAGTTCTTC. This encodes CASSRIGFLVLAGVGDNEQFF.

The chain recombines TRBV6-1 with TRBJ1-2; D is uncertain. Germline CDR1 is MNHNS and CDR2 is SASEGT. The V end lost 6 bases, the J end lost 4 bases, and 9 bases lay between the germline ends. The CDR3 is made up of 12 amino acids. CDR3 in DNA: TGTGCCAGCAGAGATAGCCTCTATGGCTACACCTTC. This codes for CASRDSLYGYTF.

The gene calls are TRBV29-1 and TRBJ1-5; TRBD1 is a possible D gene (6 bases). This CDR3 is 14 amino acids long. V gave up 4 bases and J gave up 1 base, with 11 bases separating them. Per the germline V gene, CDR1 is SQVTM and CDR2 is ANQGSEA. The CDR3 here is CSVGGGGSNQPQHF. CDR3 in DNA: TGCAGCGTTGGTGGGGGCGGAAGCAATCAGCCCCAGCATTTT.

The chain joins TRBV28 to TRBJ1-2; weak D call: TRBD1 (5 bases). CDR3 size: 12 residues. Per germline, CDR1 MDHEN and CDR2 SYDVKM. The germline V and J ends were trimmed by 5 bases and 5 bases, with 9 bases remaining between them. Here the CDR3 DNA reads TGTGCCAGCAGTGGGGACGGATATGGCTACACCTTC. Translated, it gives CASSGDGYGYTF.

The chain employs TRBV6-6 and TRBJ1-2, with a possible D match to TRBD1 (6 bases). In germline, CDR1 is MNHNY, CDR2 SVGAGI (reference sequence). The CDR3 runs to 13 residues. With 3 bases removed from V and 4 bases from J, the gap between germline ends came to 9 bases. CDR3 sequence reads: CASSYGGPYGYTF. DNA of the CDR3: TGTGCCAGCAGTTATGGGGGGCCCTATGGCTACACCTTC.

The V and J genes are TRBV5-1 and TRBJ1-6; TRBD1 might be the D (5 bases). The CDR3 is 14 residues long. Germline V gene data show CDR1 as SGHRS and CDR2 as YFSETQ. V was trimmed by 7 bases and J by 4 bases, leaving 12 bases between them. CDR3 nucleotide sequence: TGCGCCAGCTGGGGCGGCACATATAATTCACCCCTCCACTTT. This gives the protein CASWGGTYNSPLHF.

The chain couples TRBV5-5 to TRBJ1-5; D is perhaps TRBD1 (5 bases). Looked up from germline, CDR1 is SGHKS and CDR2 is YYEKEE (reference sequence). This CDR3 has 15 residues. Trimming cost V 4 bases and J 2 bases, with 13 bases left between them. The CDR3 is CASSRGDGGNQPQHF. The CDR3 coding sequence is TGTGCCAGCAGCAGGGGAGACGGTGGCAATCAGCCCCAGCATTTT.

V usage is TRBV5-1 and J usage is TRBJ1-1, with D possibly matching TRBD1 (5 bases). The CDR3 covers 14 residues. CDR1 SGHRS and CDR2 YFSETQ come from the germline V gene. V was shortened by 4 bases and J by 3 bases, with 13 bases between the two germline ends. The CDR3 coding sequence is TGCGCCAGCAGCCCTGGACACGGGGACACTGAAGCTTTCTTT. Translated, it gives CASSPGHGDTEAFF. The variable domain in full, with the rest retrieved from reference TRBV5-1 and TRBJ1-1, is KAGVTQTPRYLIKTRGQQVTLSCSPISGHRSVSWYQQTPGQGLQFLFEYFSETQRNKGNFPGRFSGRQFSNSRSEMNVSTLELGDSALYLCASSPGHGDTEAFFGQGTRLTVV.

The genes are TRBV27 and TRBJ1-3; D possibly corresponds to TRBD1 (5 bases). Trimming left V 8 bases short and J 0 bases short, with 11 bases between. Germline values: CDR1 MNHEY, CDR2 SMNVEV (reference sequence). The length of the CDR3 is 14 residues. As DNA, the CDR3 is TGTGCCAGCCTGACAGCCGTCTCTGGAAACACCATATATTTT. Translating gives CASLTAVSGNTIYF.

This rearrangement joins TRBV7-9 to TRBJ2-1; 7 bases are a match to TRBD1. The CDR3 has 15 amino acids. CDR1 is SEHNR, CDR2 FQNEAQ, per germline (reference sequence). The V and J ends lost 0 bases and 3 bases, in that order; junction bases with no gene match: 2. CDR3 nucleotide sequence: TGTGCCAGCAGCTTAGCGGCAGGGGGCTACAATGAGCAGTTCTTC. Its protein product is CASSLAAGGYNEQFF.

This clone was picked up a small number of times. The V call is TRBV19, the J call TRBJ2-3; weak D call: TRBD2 (6 bases). The CDR3 is made up of 16 amino acids. The germline V gene has CDR1 LNHDA and CDR2 SQIVND (reference sequence). The V end lost 5 bases, the J end lost 0 bases, and 15 bases lay between the germline ends. The CDR3 DNA is TGTGCCAGTAGTGGGGCGGGGTCTGCTAGCACAGATACGCAGTATTTT. Its protein product is CASSGAGSASTDTQYF.

V gene TRBV16 combines with J gene TRBJ2-7, with a tentative D call TRBD2 (7 bases). The germline V and J ends were trimmed by 3 bases and 7 bases, with 16 bases remaining between them. Germline CDR1 and CDR2: KGHSY and FQNENV. This CDR3 spans 14 amino acids. In DNA, the CDR3 is TGTGCCAGCAGCCACTACGGGGGGCCGGGGGAGCAGTACTTC. Translated, it gives CASSHYGGPGEQYF.